Shown below are 6 T cell receptor beta chains from a single sample sequenced in a study of blood T cell repertoires in COVID-19. Some clones are missing from TCRdb's copy, which holds only in-frame ones; the method was immunoSEQ multiplex PCR. The table includes under 70,000 clones, 79% detected once. Sequencing input: peripheral blood. Source of these receptors: a woman of 80 years or more with active or convalescent COVID-19.

This clone was counted a few times. The rearrangement links TRBV19 to TRBJ2-1; a weak D match, TRBD2 (5 bases). Trimming pared 10 bases from V and 4 bases from J, leaving 14 bases between. Germline V gene data show CDR1 as LNHDA and CDR2 as SQIVND (reference sequence). The CDR3 extends over 13 amino acids. The CDR3 sequence is CATSGSSYNEQFF. For the CDR3, the DNA is TGTGCCACCAGCGGCAGCTCTTACAATGAGCAGTTCTTC. Looking up the rest from reference TRBV19 and TRBJ2-1 gives the full variable domain: DGGITQSPKYLFRKEGQNVTLSCEQNLNHDAMYWYRQDPGQGLRLIYYSQIVNDFQKGDIAEGYSVSREKKESFPLTVTSAQKNPTAFYLCATSGSSYNEQFFGPGTRLTVL.

V gene TRBV6-6 combines with J gene TRBJ1-5, with no clear D. This CDR3 spans 14 amino acids. Trimming took off 6 bases at V and 0 bases at J, with 9 bases between the two ends. CDR1 is MNHNY and CDR2 is SVGAGI in the germline V gene (reference sequence). This chain's CDR3 is CASSQDYSNQPQHF. For the CDR3, the DNA is TGTGCCAGCAGCCAAGACTATAGCAATCAGCCCCAGCATTTT.

This clone showed up just once. V usage is TRBV7-9 and J usage is TRBJ2-7; 10 bases are shared with TRBD1. J was trimmed by 6 bases and V by 6 bases; bases with no gene match: 5. This CDR3 spans 13 amino acids. Germline CDR1 reads SEHNR; CDR2 reads FQNEAQ (reference sequence). CDR3 residues: CASRGTGAREQYF. The DNA of the CDR3 is TGTGCCAGCAGGGGGACAGGGGCGCGCGAGCAGTACTTC.

This chain links TRBV7-9 with TRBJ2-5, with TRBD2 as a possible D gene (6 bases). The V gene's germline CDR1 is SEHNR and CDR2 FQNEAQ (reference sequence). Trimming pared 6 bases from V and 3 bases from J, leaving 11 bases between. This CDR3 has 13 residues. The DNA of the CDR3 is TGTGCCAGCAGTCATCCGGGAGAAGAGACCCAGTACTTC. It specifies CASSHPGEETQYF.

This sequence joins TRBV12-3 or TRBV12-4 and TRBJ1-5; 7 positions agree with TRBD1. CDR3 length equals 13 residues. Trimming took 5 bases from V and 7 from J; bases not matched to a gene: 5. The CDR3 here is CASSNRGHQPQHF. Written as DNA, the CDR3 is TGTGCCAGCAGTAACAGGGGACACCAGCCCCAGCATTTT.

The rearrangement joins TRBV6-5 to TRBJ1-1, with a possible D match to TRBD1 (6 bases). The CDR3 covers 12 residues. Per the germline V gene, CDR1 is MNHEY and CDR2 is SVGAGI. V was clipped by 6 bases and J by 8 bases, with 13 bases between them. CDR3 residues: CASRQQGPEAFF. In DNA, the CDR3 is TGTGCCAGCAGGCAACAGGGACCCGAAGCTTTCTTT.